This T cell receptor beta chain was found in a study of beta chain features in type 1 diabetes. Study-level findings and limits: Researchers reported that naive, central memory and Treg TCRB repertoires appeared more similar in patients than in healthy donors. VDJ junctions in type 1 diabetes patients carried more deletions and fewer insertions. TCRB CDR3s from Type 1 diabetes patients were moderately but significantly shorter in all four CD4+ subsets.

As regards this clone: What it binds is not known.

Trimming removed 1 base from V and 3 bases from J; junction bases left unmatched: 20. Germline V gene lookup returns CDR1 LGHNA and CDR2 YNFKEQ. The CDR3 runs to 21 residues. The entirety of the isolated RNA underwent reverse transcription, so expressed TCRB transcripts were sequenced. Sequencing of naive, central memory and regulatory T cell samples gave an average of roughly 3.6 million reads. Profiled with immunoSEQ multiplex PCR; TCRdb holds only in-frame clones, not every one. The repertoire consists of approximately 170,000 clones, with approximately 7.9% occurring once and the leading ten covering around 0.5%. Over 95% purity was reached by all sorted populations.

Material for sequencing was central memory CD4+ T cells from blood. V gene TRBV4-2 combines with J gene TRBJ2-7, with 11 bases matching TRBD2. The TCR comes from a man younger than 35 with type 1 diabetes. The CDR3 is CASSQGGGTGTSGVKVYEQYF. Here the CDR3 DNA reads TGTGCCAGCAGCCAAGGAGGGGGGACCGGGACTAGCGGCGTTAAAGTCTACGAGCAGTACTTC.